These 13 T cell receptor beta chains came from one sample sequenced in a study of PD-L1 blockade in urothelial cancer. Repertoires were generated with immunoSEQ multiplex PCR, while TCRdb's copy carries only in-frame clones and drops some. The table has about 52,000 clones, about 80% seen once; the top ten hold 5.8%. This specimen consisted of PBMCs, obtained around atezolizumab (anti-PD-L1) treatment. All receptors come from a man aged 35 to 55 with urothelial cancer.

This rearrangement joins TRBV7-6 to TRBJ2-7; D may be TRBD2 (6 bases). The CDR3 has 15 amino acids. V was shortened by 5 bases and J by 2 bases, with 16 bases between the two germline ends. CDR1 is SGHVS, CDR2 FNYEAQ, per germline. The CDR3 reads CASSLAGDSTYEQYF. The CDR3 nucleotides read TGTGCCAGCAGCCTTGCTGGGGACTCCACCTACGAGCAGTACTTC.

CDR3 bases: TGTGCCAGCAGCTTTGACAGGGGGGACGGAGGCTACACCTTC. Translating it yields CASSFDRGDGGYTF. This chain uses TRBV7-3 with TRBJ1-2, with 9 nucleotides matching TRBD1. The CDR3 contains 14 residues. Germline CDR1 reads SGHTA; CDR2 reads FQGTGA. V gave up 3 bases and J gave up 8 bases; unmatched junction bases: 7. Combining the CDR3 with reference TRBV7-3 and TRBJ1-2 gives the whole variable domain GAGVSQTPSNKVTEKGKYVELRCDPISGHTALYWYRQSLGQGPEFLIYFQGTGAADDSGLPNDRFFAVRPEGSVSTLKIQRTERGDSAVYLCASSFDRGDGGYTFGSGTRLTVV.

In its sample, this clone was seen a few times. This chain connects TRBV30 to TRBJ1-1; TRBD1 matches at 7 bases. This CDR3 spans 13 amino acids. V dropped 0 bases and J dropped 4; count of bases not matched to a gene: 2. CDR1 GTSNPN and CDR2 SVGIG come from the germline V gene (reference sequence). CDR3 nucleotides: TGTGCCTGGAGTGTAGACAGGGTCACTGAAGCTTTCTTT. Protein: CAWSVDRVTEAFF.

The chain carries TRBV7-2 and TRBJ2-1, with TRBD2 identical over 8 bases. In germline, CDR1 is SGHTA, CDR2 FQGNSA. V was pared by 11 bases and J by 6 bases, with 12 bases of the junction left unmatched. The CDR3 loop spans 14 amino acids. CDR3 nucleotides: TGTGCCTCCGCCCCCGGGACTAGAGGCAATGAGCAGTTCTTC. Amino acids: CASAPGTRGNEQFF.

The J gene is TRBJ2-4, the V gene TRBV7-9, with 7 nucleotides matching TRBD1. V shed 5 bases and J 7 bases; nucleotides not matched to a gene: 5. CDR1 is SEHNR, CDR2 FQNEAQ, per germline (reference sequence). CDR3 size: 13 residues. For the CDR3, the DNA is TGTGCCAGCAGCAGACAGGGAGACAACATTCAGTACTTC. The encoded protein is CASSRQGDNIQYF.

This sequence joins TRBV19 and TRBJ1-2, with TRBD1 identical over 10 bases. Germline loops: CDR1 LNHDA, CDR2 SQIVND (reference sequence). This CDR3 has 12 residues. CDR3 sequence reads: CVGTGENYGYTF. The CDR3 nucleotides are TGTGTAGGGACAGGGGAGAACTATGGCTACACCTTC.

This sequence joins TRBV28 and TRBJ2-1, with D perhaps matching TRBD1 (5 bases). The CDR3 has 14 amino acids. Trimming stripped 7 bases from V and 2 bases from J, with 12 bases between. The germline CDR1 and CDR2 sequences are MDHEN and SYDVKM. The CDR3 sequence: CASTRGWAYNEQFF. As DNA, the CDR3 is TGTGCCAGCACTAGGGGTTGGGCCTACAATGAGCAGTTCTTC. Variable domain in full (rest from reference TRBV28 and TRBJ2-1): DVKVTQSSRYLVKRTGEKVFLECVQDMDHENMFWYRQDPGLGLRLIYFSYDVKMKEKGDIPEGYSVSREKKERFSLILESASTNQTSMYLCASTRGWAYNEQFFGPGTRLTVL.

This clone occurred a few times. The V and J genes are TRBV9 and TRBJ1-4, with D perhaps matching TRBD1 (6 bases). Trimming cost V 1 base and J 4 bases, with 11 bases left between them. Germline V CDR1 and CDR2: SGDLS, YYNGEE. This CDR3 is built from 15 residues. Here the CDR3 DNA reads TGTGCCAGCAGCGTAAACCAGGGGATTAATGAAAAACTGTTTTTT. Translated, it gives CASSVNQGINEKLFF.

J is TRBJ1-5 and V is TRBV18; 9 nucleotides line up with TRBD1. V was pared by 6 bases and J by 5 bases, with 5 bases of the junction left unmatched. This CDR3 is 14 amino acids long. Germline values: CDR1 KGHSH, CDR2 LQKENI. In DNA form, the CDR3 reads TGTGCCAGCTCCCCGGGACAGGGTCATCAGCCCCAGCATTTT. This encodes CASSPGQGHQPQHF.

The V and J genes are TRBV4-3 and TRBJ2-3; a possible D gene is TRBD2 (5 bases). V was shortened by 0 bases and J by 3 bases, with 7 bases between the two germline ends. CDR1 is LGHNA and CDR2 is YSLEER in the germline V gene. CDR3 length equals 14 residues. The chain's CDR3 is CASSQEGLTDTQYF. The CDR3 bases are TGCGCCAGCAGCCAAGAAGGACTGACAGATACGCAGTATTTT.

The chain couples TRBV19 to TRBJ2-2, with D possibly matching TRBD2 (6 bases). V was cut by 5 bases and J by 7 bases, with 17 bases left in between. Germline V gene sequence: CDR1 LNHDA, CDR2 SQIVND (reference sequence). The CDR3 runs to 15 residues. The CDR3 region is CASSAGGRIVGELFF. DNA for the CDR3: TGTGCCAGTAGTGCCGGGGGTAGGATTGTCGGGGAGCTGTTTTTT.

The rearrangement uses TRBV28 and TRBJ2-4, with D possibly matching TRBD2 (6 bases). Germline CDR1 is MDHEN and CDR2 is SYDVKM. The CDR3 sequence is 15 residues long. The V and J ends lost 8 bases and 1 base respectively, with 15 bases between them. CDR3 residues: CASEWRGTAKNIQYF. In DNA form, the CDR3 reads TGTGCCAGCGAGTGGAGGGGAACGGCCAAAAACATTCAGTACTTC.

This chain joins TRBV2 and TRBJ2-1; 7 bases are shared with TRBD2. Germline V gene lookup returns CDR1 SNHLY and CDR2 FYNNEI. CDR3 length: 13 residues. The V gene end was trimmed by 7 bases and the J gene end by 11 bases; junction bases not matched to a gene: 11. The CDR3 region has the DNA TGTGCCAGCATACAGCTAGCGGAATTAAAGCAGTTCTTC. It specifies CASIQLAELKQFF.